One and the same sample provided the 20 T cell receptor beta chains below, sequenced in a study of T cell responses to AZD1222 COVID-19 vaccine. The assay was immunoSEQ multiplex PCR, and TCRdb's table has in-frame clones only and misses some. In the table there are about 180,000 clones, around 90% of which are singletons. The sequencing used peripheral blood, collected on day 0 of AZD1222 vaccination. These receptors were obtained from an adult in good health.

This chain connects TRBV27 to TRBJ2-7, with a possible D match to TRBD2 (6 bases). The V gene's germline CDR1 is MNHEY and CDR2 SMNVEV (reference sequence). V was pared by 2 bases and J by 4 bases, with 18 bases between. The CDR3 covers 16 residues. The CDR3 coding sequence is TGTGCCAGCAGTTTAACGCGGCTAGCGCCCGGTTACGAGCAGTACTTC. Its translation is CASSLTRLAPGYEQYF.

This sequence joins TRBV9 and TRBJ1-3; no firm D call. Germline CDR1 is SGDLS and CDR2 is YYNGEE. The CDR3 is 16 amino acids. Trimming took 0 bases from V and 2 from J, leaving 12 bases between them. The CDR3 is CASSVVRGGPGNTIYF. CDR3 DNA sequence: TGTGCCAGCAGCGTAGTCCGGGGAGGCCCTGGAAACACCATATATTTT. The full variable domain, its missing parts supplied by reference TRBV9 and TRBJ1-3, is DSGVTQTPKHLITATGQRVTLRCSPRSGDLSVYWYQQSLDQGLQFLIQYYNGEERAKGNILERFSAQQFPDLHSELNLSSLELGDSALYFCASSVVRGGPGNTIYFGEGSWLTVV.

The chain uses TRBV11-2 and TRBJ1-1; no firm D call. Germline V CDR1 and CDR2: SGHAT, FQNNGV. This CDR3 spans 13 amino acids. The V end was cut by 8 bases, the J end by 0 bases, with 10 bases between. The CDR3, as DNA: TGTGCCAGCCGCGCAAGTTTGAACACTGAAGCTTTCTTT. This codes for CASRASLNTEAFF.

The rearrangement joins TRBV10-3 to TRBJ1-5, with a tentative D call TRBD1 (5 bases). Deletions cut 2 bases from V and 4 bases from J, with 9 bases between. The CDR3 is made up of 14 amino acids. The germline V gene has CDR1 ENHRY and CDR2 SYGVKD. The CDR3 reads CAISEQGYNQPQHF. DNA for the CDR3: TGTGCCATCAGTGAGCAGGGTTATAATCAGCCCCAGCATTTT.

The CDR3: CASSKIETQYF. DNA for the CDR3: TGTGCCAGCAGCAAGATAGAGACCCAGTACTTC. The chain employs TRBV7-9 and TRBJ2-5; D gene unclear. The V gene's germline CDR1 is SEHNR and CDR2 FQNEAQ (reference sequence). The CDR3 has 11 amino acids. V lost 5 bases to trimming and J lost 4 bases, with 5 bases between them.

This rearrangement joins TRBV28 to TRBJ1-2; possibly TRBD1 for D (5 bases). The V gene lost 2 bases and the J gene lost 0 bases, with 13 bases spanning the gap. The CDR3 consists of 16 residues. Germline V gene sequence: CDR1 MDHEN, CDR2 SYDVKM. The CDR3 DNA reads TGTGCCAGCAGTTTAGGGGCAGGGATAGCTAACTATGGCTACACCTTC. Protein sequence: CASSLGAGIANYGYTF.

The rearrangement joins TRBV19 to TRBJ1-5; D uncertain. The CDR3 consists of 14 residues. The germline gives CDR1 LNHDA, CDR2 SQIVND (reference sequence). Trimming took off 3 bases at V and 5 bases at J, with 11 bases between the two ends. CDR3 nucleotides: TGTGCCAGTAGTATTCGTTCCCTCGATCAGCCCCAGCATTTT. Its translation: CASSIRSLDQPQHF.

This chain uses TRBV6-2 or TRBV6-3 with TRBJ2-7; a weak D match, TRBD1 (6 bases). The CDR3 sequence is 18 residues long. CDR1 is MNHEY, CDR2 SVGEGT, per germline. V lost 5 bases, J lost 2 bases, and 25 bases lay in between. Written as DNA, the CDR3 is TGTGCCAGCAGTCCCCGAGGAAGTATCAGGGGCATCACCTACGAGCAGTACTTC. This translates into CASSPRGSIRGITYEQYF.

V and J are TRBV7-9 and TRBJ1-3; no clear D gene. With 2 bases removed from V and 0 bases from J, the gap between germline ends came to 8 bases. Per the germline V gene, CDR1 is SEHNR and CDR2 is FQNEAQ (reference sequence). The CDR3 has 15 residues. CDR3 DNA sequence: TGTGCCAGCAGCTTAAACAGTCTCTCTGGAAACACCATATATTTT. Protein sequence: CASSLNSLSGNTIYF. The full variable domain, completed using reference TRBV7-9 and TRBJ1-3, is DTGVSQNPRHKITKRGQNVTFRCDPISEHNRLYWYRQTLGQGPEFLTYFQNEAQLEKSRLLSDRFSAERPKGSFSTLEIQRTEQGDSAMYLCASSLNSLSGNTIYFGEGSWLTVV.

The chain couples TRBV14 to TRBJ1-3; TRBD1 matches at 7 bases. From germline, CDR1 is SGHDN and CDR2 FVKESK. There are 16 residues in the CDR3. V lost 4 bases to trimming and J lost 0 bases; unmatched junction nucleotides: 6. The CDR3 DNA follows: TGTGCCAGCAGCCTAATCAGGGGGGGCTCTGGAAACACCATATATTTT. Amino acid sequence: CASSLIRGGSGNTIYF.

The V and J genes are TRBV28 and TRBJ1-4; D unresolved. V shed 6 bases and J shed 4 bases, with 9 bases lying between them. The CDR3 runs 13 residues. Germline lookup yields CDR1 MDHEN and CDR2 SYDVKM. The DNA for the CDR3 is TGTGCCAGCAGCACAGTATATAATGAAAAACTGTTTTTT. Residues: CASSTVYNEKLFF.

V is TRBV6-5 and J is TRBJ2-3, with 9 bases matching TRBD2. CDR1 is MNHEY, CDR2 SVGAGI, per germline. This CDR3 spans 16 amino acids. With 4 bases clipped from V and 3 bases from J, the junction kept 8 bases outside the gene matches. The CDR3 sequence: CASSSYLSGSTDTQYF. CDR3 nucleotides: TGTGCCAGCAGTTCCTACCTTAGCGGGAGTACAGATACGCAGTATTTT.

The chain combines TRBV30 with TRBJ1-5; D unclear. Per germline, CDR1 GTSNPN and CDR2 SVGIG (reference sequence). The V end was cut by 0 bases, the J end by 0 bases, with 9 bases between. The CDR3 runs to 15 residues. This CDR3 reads CAWSVGEISNQPQHF. CDR3 nucleotides: TGTGCCTGGAGTGTTGGGGAAATTAGCAATCAGCCCCAGCATTTT.

V and J are TRBV19 and TRBJ2-7; a possible D gene is TRBD2 (6 bases). Trimming left V 3 bases short and J 4 bases short, with 13 bases between. Germline-derived CDR1 and CDR2 are LNHDA and SQIVND (reference sequence). This CDR3 contains 14 residues. In DNA, the CDR3 is TGTGCCAGTAGTATGGGTATGGGGAGGTACGAGCAGTACTTC. Translation gives CASSMGMGRYEQYF.

J is TRBJ1-3 and V is TRBV28; maybe TRBD1 (6 bases). Between the trimmed V and J ends, which lost 10 bases and 0 bases, there was a span of 13 bases. The length of the CDR3 is 14 residues. CDR1 and CDR2 from the germline V gene are MDHEN and SYDVKM. The CDR3 here is CAIRGAGSGNTIYF. CDR3 DNA: TGTGCCATACGGGGGGCCGGCTCTGGAAACACCATATATTTT.

The DNA for the CDR3 is TGTGCCAGCAGTTCAGGGACGGAAACTACGAACACTGAAGCTTTCTTT. It codes for CASSSGTETTNTEAFF. The rearrangement uses TRBV27 and TRBJ1-1; D perhaps matches TRBD1 (5 bases). The CDR3 has 16 residues. Trimming removed 4 bases at V and 1 base at J, with 16 bases between. Germline V lookup: CDR1 MNHEY, CDR2 SMNVEV (reference sequence).

The chain combines TRBV5-1 with TRBJ2-3; 7 bases fit TRBD2. V shed 0 bases and J 2 bases; nucleotides not matched to a gene: 6. The CDR3 covers 16 residues. The germline V gene encodes CDR1 SGHRS and CDR2 YFSETQ. The CDR3 loop reads CASSLVRTRVTDTQYF. CDR3 nucleotides: TGCGCCAGCAGCTTGGTGAGGACTAGAGTCACAGATACGCAGTATTTT.

V and J are TRBV20-1 and TRBJ2-4; the D is unclear. The length of the CDR3 is 13 residues. The ends were cut back, 5 bases at V and 0 bases at J, with 8 bases in the middle. Germline V lookup: CDR1 DFQATT, CDR2 SNEGSKA (reference sequence). The CDR3 spells CSARVVAKNIQYF. For the CDR3, the DNA is TGCAGTGCTCGTGTAGTAGCCAAAAACATTCAGTACTTC.

This clone was counted a few times. The chain joins TRBV7-2 to TRBJ2-7; TRBD1 agrees at 9 bases. The CDR3 runs to 13 residues. Germline CDR1 reads SGHTA; CDR2 reads FQGNSA. Trimming took 4 bases from V and 8 from J; bases not matched to a gene: 6. CDR3 coding DNA: TGTGCCAGCAGCTCGGACAGGGGCGAAAAGCAGTACTTC. Translation gives CASSSDRGEKQYF.

This chain links TRBV3-1 (or the pseudogene TRBV3-2) with TRBJ1-5; the D is unclear. CDR1 is LGHDT and CDR2 is YNNKEL in the germline V gene (reference sequence). Trimming stripped 4 bases from V and 0 bases from J, with 7 bases between. The CDR3 has 14 amino acids. The CDR3 sequence is CASSRGNSNQPQHF. In nucleotides, the CDR3 is TGTGCCAGCAGCCGAGGAAATAGCAATCAGCCCCAGCATTTT.